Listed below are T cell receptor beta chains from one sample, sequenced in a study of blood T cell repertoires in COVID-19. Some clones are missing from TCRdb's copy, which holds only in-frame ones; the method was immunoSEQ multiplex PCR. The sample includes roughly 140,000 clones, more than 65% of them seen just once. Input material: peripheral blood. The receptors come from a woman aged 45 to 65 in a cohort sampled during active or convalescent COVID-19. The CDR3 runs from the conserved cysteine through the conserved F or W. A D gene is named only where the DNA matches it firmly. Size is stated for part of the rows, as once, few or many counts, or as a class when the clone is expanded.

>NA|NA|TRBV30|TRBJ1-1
TGTGCCTCGGTAAGCATGGATGGACACGTAAACACTGAAGCTTTCTTT
CASVSMDGHVNTEAFF
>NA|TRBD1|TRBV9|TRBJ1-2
TGTGCCAGCAGCGCTACAGGGGGCTCAGACTATGGCTACACCTTC
CASSATGGSDYGYTF
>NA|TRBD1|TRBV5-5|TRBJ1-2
TGTGCCAGCAGTCCACAAACAGGGGACTATGGCTACACCTTC
CASSPQTGDYGYTF
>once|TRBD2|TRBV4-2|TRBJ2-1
TGTGCCAGCAGCCAGGGCTTTAGCGGGGACTCCTACAATGAGCAGTTCTTC
CASSQGFSGDSYNEQFF
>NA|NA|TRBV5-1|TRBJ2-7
TGCGCCAGCAGCTTAGCAGGACAGATGTACGAGCAGTACTTC
CASSLAGQMYEQYF
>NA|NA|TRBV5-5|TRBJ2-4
TGTGCCAGCAGCTTGGTAGCTTCGTCTACAAACATTCAGTACTTC
CASSLVASSTNIQYF
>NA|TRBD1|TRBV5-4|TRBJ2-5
TGTGCCAGCAGCCGACAGGGTGGTTCGTCCGAGACCCAGTACTTC
CASSRQGGSSETQYF
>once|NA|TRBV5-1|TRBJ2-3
TGCGCCAGCAGCTTGCGACAGAGCACAGATACGCAGTATTTT
CASSLRQSTDTQYF
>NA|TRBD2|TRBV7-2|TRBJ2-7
TGTGCCAGCAGCCCCCGGACTAGCGACGGGTACGAGCAGTACTTC
CASSPRTSDGYEQYF
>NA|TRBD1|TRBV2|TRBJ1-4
TGTGCCAGCAGATTGACAGGGATTAATGAAAAACTGTTTTTT
CASRLTGINEKLFF
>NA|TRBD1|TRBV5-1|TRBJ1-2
TGCGCCAGCAGCGGGGGACAGGGACGCTATGGCTACACCTTC
CASSGGQGRYGYTF
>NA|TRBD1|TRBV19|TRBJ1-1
TGTGCCAGTACCCCCGAGGGGGCCGCCTTCGGTGAAGCTTTCTTT
CASTPEGAAFGEAFF
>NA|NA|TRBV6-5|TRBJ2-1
TGTGCCAGCAGTTACTCGATTGTTCTGGAGTCTGAGCAGTTCTTC
CASSYSIVLESEQFF
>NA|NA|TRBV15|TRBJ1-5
TGTGCCACCAGCAGAGATTCGGCAGGGGCCAATCAGCCCCAGCATTTT
CATSRDSAGANQPQHF
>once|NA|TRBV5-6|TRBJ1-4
TGTGCCAGCAGCAGCGACGGGAGTGAACTGTTTTTT
CASSSDGSELFF
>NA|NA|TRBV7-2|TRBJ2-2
TGTGCCAGCAGACAGAGAGACAGCTCGAACACCGGGGAGCTGTTTTTT
CASRQRDSSNTGELFF
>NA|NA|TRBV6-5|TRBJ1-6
TGTGCGAGTTCCGCGGGTTTAGGCTATAATTCACCCCTCCACTTT
CASSAGLGYNSPLHF
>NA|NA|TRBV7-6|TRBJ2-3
TGTGCCAGCAGCCCCGGGATAGATAAAAGTTTT
CASSPGIDKSF
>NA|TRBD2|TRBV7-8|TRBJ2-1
TGTGCCAGCAGCACCCGACTAGCGGGGGACTACAATGAGCAGTTCTTC
CASSTRLAGDYNEQFF
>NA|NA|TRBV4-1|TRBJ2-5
TGCGCCAGCAGCCAACCCGGGGGGCCTTCGGAAGAGACCCAGTACTTC
CASSQPGGPSEETQYF
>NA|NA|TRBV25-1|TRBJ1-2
TGTGCCAGCAGGGGGGAGGTTGGCTACACCTTC
CASRGEVGYTF
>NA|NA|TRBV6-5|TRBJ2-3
TGTGCCAGGGGTACAGATGGCACAGATACGCAGTATTTT
CARGTDGTDTQYF
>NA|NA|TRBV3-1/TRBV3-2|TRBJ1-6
TGTGCCAGCAGACCTACGGACAGTAATTCACCCCTCCACTTT
CASRPTDSNSPLHF
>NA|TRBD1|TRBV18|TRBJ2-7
TGTGCCAGCTCGACCAACGCCGGGACAGGGGTCTACGAGCAGTACTTC
CASSTNAGTGVYEQYF
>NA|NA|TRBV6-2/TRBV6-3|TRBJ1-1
TGTGCCAGCAGTACCCGGACGATGGGGGGGTACACCCAGGAAGCTTTCTTT
CASSTRTMGGYTQEAFF
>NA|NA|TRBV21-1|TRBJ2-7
TGTGCCAGCAGCAAAGCGACAGGGGTCAACGAGCAGTACTTC
CASSKATGVNEQYF
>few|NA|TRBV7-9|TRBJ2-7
TGTGCCAGCAGCTTGAGGGCAGTCCACGAGCAGTACTTC
CASSLRAVHEQYF
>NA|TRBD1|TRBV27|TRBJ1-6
TGTGCCAGCAGTTCTCCGACAGGGACCCTCCACTTT
CASSSPTGTLHF
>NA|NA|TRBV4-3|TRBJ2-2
TGCGCCAGCAGCGTACAGGAATCCGGGGAGCTGTTTTTT
CASSVQESGELFF
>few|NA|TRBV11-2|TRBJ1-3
TGTGCCAGCAGCAGAGGTCTAGGCTCTGGAAACACCATATATTTT
CASSRGLGSGNTIYF
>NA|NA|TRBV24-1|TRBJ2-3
TGTGCCACCAGTGATTTGGAGGGTGGGGCAGATACGCAGTATTTT
CATSDLEGGADTQYF
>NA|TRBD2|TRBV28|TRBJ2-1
TGTGCCAGCATCCTAGTGCGGGGGGGCCCATACAATGAGCAGTTCTTC
CASILVRGGPYNEQFF
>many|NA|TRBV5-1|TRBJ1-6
TGCGCCAGCACAGAAGGTTGGGGGGGAGGTACACCCCTCCACTTT
CASTEGWGGGTPLHF
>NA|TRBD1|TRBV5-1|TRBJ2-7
TGCGCCAGCAGCAGGGGACAGACCTACGAGCAGTACTTC
CASSRGQTYEQYF
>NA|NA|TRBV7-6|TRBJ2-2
TGTGCCAGCAGCTCACGGGGGGCGTTCGGCACCGGGGAGCTGTTTTTT
CASSSRGAFGTGELFF
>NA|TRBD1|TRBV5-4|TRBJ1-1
TGTGCCAGCAGCTGGACAGGGACGAACACTGAAGCTTTCTTT
CASSWTGTNTEAFF
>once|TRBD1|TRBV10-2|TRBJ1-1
TGCGCCAGCAGTGAGACCGGACAGGGGGCGAGGGGAGACACTGAAGCTTTCTTT
CASSETGQGARGDTEAFF
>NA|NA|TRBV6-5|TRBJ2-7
TGTGCCAGCAGTTACTCGAGTTTCTCCTACGAGCAGTACTTC
CASSYSSFSYEQYF
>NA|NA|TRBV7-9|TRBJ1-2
TGTGCCAGCAGCCAAAGACAGGCGGCCTATGGCTACACCTTC
CASSQRQAAYGYTF
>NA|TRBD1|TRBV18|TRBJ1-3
TGTGCCAGCTCACCGTCGACAGGGTACTCTGGAAACACCATATATTTT
CASSPSTGYSGNTIYF
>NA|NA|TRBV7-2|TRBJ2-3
TGTGCCAGCAGTTCACGGACAGGCACAGATACGCAGTATTTT
CASSSRTGTDTQYF
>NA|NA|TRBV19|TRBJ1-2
TGTGCCGCCACACCGGGGGGGGTTAGGAACTATGGCTACACCTTC
CAATPGGVRNYGYTF
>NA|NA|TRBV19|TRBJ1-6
TGTGCCAGTAGTTCTTTCGGGGGAGGCAATTCACCCCTCCACTTT
CASSSFGGGNSPLHF
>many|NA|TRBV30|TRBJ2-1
TGTGCCTGGAGTCACAAGGGGGTGGGGCAGTTCTTC
CAWSHKGVGQFF
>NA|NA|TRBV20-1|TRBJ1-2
TGCAGTGCTAGTCGAGGCGAACTCCAATATGGCTACACCTTC
CSASRGELQYGYTF
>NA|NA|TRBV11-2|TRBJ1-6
TGTGCCAGCACTTCTTACGGGGATTCACCCCTCCACTTT
CASTSYGDSPLHF
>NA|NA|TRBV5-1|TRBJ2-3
TGCGCCAGCAGCTTGGCCCCCGGGGGTGACCCTACAGATACGCAGTATTTT
CASSLAPGGDPTDTQYF
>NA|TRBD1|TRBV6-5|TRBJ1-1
TGTGCCAGCAGTCAACAGGGGGACCTGAACACTGAAGCTTTCTTT
CASSQQGDLNTEAFF
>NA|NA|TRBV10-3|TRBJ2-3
TGTGCCATCAGAGGTGGGGCGGAAAGCACAGATACGCAGTATTTT
CAIRGGAESTDTQYF
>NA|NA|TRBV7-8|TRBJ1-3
TGTGCCAGCAGCCCCAGTTCGTTTAGCGGGACGGGAAACACCATATATTTT
CASSPSSFSGTGNTIYF
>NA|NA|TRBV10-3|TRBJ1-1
TGTGCCATCAGGCAGGGTGGGAACACTGAAGCTTTCTTT
CAIRQGGNTEAFF
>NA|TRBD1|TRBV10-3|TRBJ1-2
TGTGCCATCAGTGAGGGACAGGGGAACTATGGCTACACCTTC
CAISEGQGNYGYTF